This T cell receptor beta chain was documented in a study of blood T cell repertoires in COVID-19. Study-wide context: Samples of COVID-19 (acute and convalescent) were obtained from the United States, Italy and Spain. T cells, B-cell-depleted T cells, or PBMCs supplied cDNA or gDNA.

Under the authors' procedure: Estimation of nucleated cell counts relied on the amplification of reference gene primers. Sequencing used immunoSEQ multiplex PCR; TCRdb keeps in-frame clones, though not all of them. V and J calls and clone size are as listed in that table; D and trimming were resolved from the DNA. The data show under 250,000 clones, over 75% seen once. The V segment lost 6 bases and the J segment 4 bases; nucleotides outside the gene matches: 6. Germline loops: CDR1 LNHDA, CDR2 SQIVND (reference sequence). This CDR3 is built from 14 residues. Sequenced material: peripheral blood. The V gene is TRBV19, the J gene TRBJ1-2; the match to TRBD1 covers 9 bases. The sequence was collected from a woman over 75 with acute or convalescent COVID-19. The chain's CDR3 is CASSGQGSSYGYTF. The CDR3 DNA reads TGTGCCAGTAGCGGACAGGGGAGTAGCTATGGCTACACCTTC.